Listed here are 8 T cell receptor beta chains from one sample, sequenced in a study of control samples from healthy donors and cancer patients. Sequencing used immunoSEQ multiplex PCR; TCRdb keeps in-frame clones, though not all of them. This sample has about 29,000 clones, with 87% found just once. The specimen was formalin-fixed, paraffin-embedded tissue. These receptors were collected from a female donor with melanoma.

The V call is TRBV19, the J call TRBJ2-7, with 8 bases lining up with TRBD1. Germline V gene lookup returns CDR1 LNHDA and CDR2 SQIVND (reference sequence). The V segment lost 6 bases and the J segment 3 bases; nucleotides outside the gene matches: 1. The CDR3 extends over 12 amino acids. The chain's CDR3 is CASSDRGYEQYF. Here the CDR3 DNA reads TGTGCCAGTAGCGACAGGGGCTACGAGCAGTACTTC.

Concerning this clone: This sequence may be a read error, since a much larger clone differs from it by one base. The chain joins TRBV19 to TRBJ1-6, with D perhaps TRBD1 (6 bases). This CDR3 is 15 amino acids long. Per the germline V gene, CDR1 is LNHDA and CDR2 is SQIVND (reference sequence). V lost 7 bases, J lost 9 bases, and 19 bases lay in between. CDR3 in DNA: TGTGCCAGTAATCCGGTAGTCAGGGGTACTTCACCCCTCCACTTT. Amino acids: CASNPVVRGTSPLHF.

The chain links TRBV7-2 to TRBJ2-7, with 13 bases that match TRBD2. V was pared by 4 bases and J by 5 bases, with 2 bases of the junction left unmatched. CDR3 length: 14 amino acids. The germline CDR1 and CDR2 sequences are SGHTA and FQGNSA. CDR3 loop: CASSWTSGSDEQYF. The CDR3 nucleotides are TGTGCCAGCAGCTGGACTAGCGGGAGCGACGAGCAGTACTTC.

This chain joins TRBV7-8 and TRBJ2-1; D may be TRBD2 (5 bases). Germline assignment: CDR1 SGHVS and CDR2 FQNEAQ. Between the trimmed V and J ends, which lost 1 base and 9 bases, there was a span of 10 bases. The length of the CDR3 is 13 residues. The chain's CDR3 is CASSLVGSGEQFF. The CDR3 coding sequence is TGTGCCAGCAGCTTAGTGGGGAGTGGTGAGCAGTTCTTC.

V gene TRBV5-1 combines with J gene TRBJ2-5; D unresolved. Germline CDR1 is SGHRS and CDR2 is YFSETQ. The length of the CDR3 is 14 residues. The V end lost 0 bases, the J end lost 5 bases, and 11 bases lay between the germline ends. The CDR3 sequence is CASSLEGNGETQYF. CDR3 DNA sequence: TGCGCCAGCAGCTTGGAAGGAAACGGGGAGACCCAGTACTTC.

This clone appeared a single time. The V gene is TRBV6-2 or TRBV6-3, the J gene TRBJ1-1; D is unresolved. V lost 1 base and J lost 11, with 11 bases in between. Per germline, CDR1 MNHEY and CDR2 SVGEGT. The CDR3 length is 12 residues. The CDR3 here is CASSYFRLGAFF. The CDR3 coding sequence is TGTGCCAGCAGTTACTTCCGGTTAGGCGCTTTCTTT.

The rearrangement uses TRBV9 and TRBJ2-3; D unclear. The CDR3 sequence is 16 residues long. Trimming took 0 bases from V and 2 from J, leaving 13 bases between them. Germline lookup yields CDR1 SGDLS and CDR2 YYNGEE. Here the CDR3 DNA reads TGTGCCAGCAGCGTAGTGGGAACCCCGACCACAGATACGCAGTATTTT. Translating gives CASSVVGTPTTDTQYF.

The gene calls are TRBV27 and TRBJ1-4; D is unclear. This CDR3 comprises 16 residues. Trimming left V 5 bases short and J 0 bases short, with 13 bases between. Germline V gives CDR1 MNHEY, CDR2 SMNVEV (reference sequence). The CDR3: CASSPWAAATNEKLFF. For the CDR3, the DNA is TGTGCCAGCAGTCCTTGGGCGGCCGCAACTAATGAAAAACTGTTTTTT.